The entry below gives a single T cell receptor beta chain sequence along with its context. The antigen remains unidentified. The data were produced by immunoSEQ multiplex PCR, yet TCRdb's version contains in-frame clones alone and is incomplete. The sample yields 20,000 to 25,000 clones, 85% to 90% seen once. These data are taken from a study of chemoradiotherapy in HPV16-positive cancers. Study-wide results and caveats: During treatment, candidate HPV-specific clones and E7-related motifs expanded in tumor.

There are 15 residues in the CDR3. Germline assignment: CDR1 SGHTA and CDR2 FQGTGA. J was trimmed by 9 bases and V by 4 bases; bases with no gene match: 8. This sample comprised blood, obtained from a patient who underwent chemoradiotherapy. The rearrangement uses TRBV7-3 and TRBJ2-3; 12 nucleotides match TRBD2. This receptor was obtained from a human donor with HPV-associated anogenital cancer. CDR3 coding DNA: TGTGCCAGCAGCTGGACTAGCGGGGAGGTGGGCACGCAGTATTTT. The encoded protein is CASSWTSGEVGTQYF.